This TCR beta chain was retrieved from a study of T cell changes during pregnancy in multiple sclerosis (dated by TCRdb to between 2018 and 2021). Concerning the study at large: The study examined how the T cell repertoire changed over the course of pregnancy in women with multiple sclerosis.

Library preparation used the immunoSEQ multiplex PCR assay. In its TCRdb copy, this immuneACCESS table keeps in-frame sequences only and misses some clones. Where compared with another copy, unresolved V genes explain less than half of these, and the others have no known cause. Counted in this sample were 90,000 to 120,000 clones; around 93% of them appeared once. The ten largest account for approximately 0.97% of the sample. Including cysteine and phenylalanine, the CDR3 has 15 amino acids. Of all the DNA, just the CDR3 is kept, 45 bases in frame from base 1. Relative to germline, V is missing 0 bases and J is missing 7 bases, with 4 bases of the junction outside any gene match. The germline V gene (reference sequence) provides CDR1 SEHNR and CDR2 FQNEAQ. A remark on this clone: The antigen it recognizes is unknown. Per-base quality was not reported, and no clone a single base away is much larger than it.

The origin of this receptor is a female donor with multiple sclerosis, enrolled in a pregnancy study. The chain is encoded by TRBV7-9 joined to TRBJ2-1; 9 central bases correspond to TRBD1. Source: peripheral blood, taken before pregnancy. The sequenced DNA is TGTGCCAGCAGCTTAGCGGGACAGGGATCGAATGAGCAGTTCTTC. Translated, it gives CASSLAGQGSNEQFF.